The sequence of this TCR beta chain was determined in a study of CD8 T cells in ankylosing spondylitis (TCRdb year 2017). For the wider study: To find TCR variants linked to disease, the study profiled T cell receptor beta repertoires in ankylosing spondylitis patients and healthy donors. The full study cohort was made up of 25 to 30 ankylosing spondylitis patients and about a hundred healthy donors. Samples of peripheral blood were taken, and for ankylosing spondylitis patients, synovial fluid was collected as well. Study-level results and caveats: The disease-linked clones were reported as significantly enriched in matched synovial fluid samples from ankylosing spondylitis patients. In peripheral blood, the disease-linked clones were found at relatively low frequencies and had a CD8+ phenotype. Blood from ankylosing spondylitis patients appeared to be characterized by a TCR beta motif made up of seven or eight highly homologous amino acid variants. Some of the motif variants had been reported before in the synovial fluid and blood of reactive arthritis patients, a finding that suggests common disease-initiation mechanisms.

Remarks on this clonotype: Its antigen remains unidentified. Base quality data are lacking; no much larger clone is found one base away.

CDR1 and CDR2, per the germline V gene (reference sequence), are SEHNR and FQNEAQ. V is shortened by 2 bases, J by 3 bases, and the region joining them spans 11 bases. The CDR3 numbers 15 residues from cysteine through phenylalanine. Only CDR3 DNA is held: 45 bases, read in frame from base 1. The instrument was an Illumina HiSeq 2500. Quantitative 5'-RACE with molecular barcodes was used to prepare TCR beta libraries. As for how the authors treated the data: A new computational method, built on a probabilistic model of VDJ rearrangement, was used to identify disease-linked TCR variants. TCRdb's own reprocessing of the public reads used fastp at Q25 and MiXCR and kept productive beta chains. All rows with the same CDR3 protein become a single entry with the most common DNA and genes. The V and J calls follow TCRdb's processing rather than the paper's. This sample has under 300,000 distinct CDR3 sequences in its table, and 8.6% of those were observed once. The ten largest clones add up to approximately 6.2% of the sample.

Sequenced input: blood, either unsorted or a sorted T cell fraction (not recorded which). In this chain, TRBV7-9 is recombined with TRBJ2-1; matching of 6 bases hints at TRBD1 as the D gene. The clonotype was recovered from a male donor with ankylosing spondylitis or in good health (not recorded which). At the DNA level, the sequence is TGTGCCAGCAGCTTACCAGGGGCCTACTACAATGAGCAGTTCTTC. This yields the protein CASSLPGAYYNEQFF.